This T cell receptor beta chain derives from a study of T cells in Graves' hyperthyroidism and ophthalmopathy. Study-level information: Once the initial diagnosis was made, peripheral blood was obtained before any treatment.

Germline V gene sequence: CDR1 SGHRS, CDR2 YFSETQ. This CDR3 comprises 14 residues. V trimming: 0 bases; J trimming: 4 bases; junction bases outside the gene matches: 3. Out of approximately 10 ml of fresh peripheral blood came the PBMCs. What was amplified from RNA transcripts were TCR beta CDR3 regions. RT-PCR in the first round (using the HTBI primer set) targeted the TCR CDR3. TCRdb reprocessed the multiplex PCR reads with MiXCR, giving one entry per CDR3 protein. Of roughly 600,000 distinct CDR3 sequences listed, about 14% were seen once; the top ten hold around 13%. The sample holds a few counts of this clonotype.

The sequencing sample was made of blood. This TCR came from a woman in her 50s with Graves' ophthalmopathy. The chain combines TRBV5-1 with TRBJ1-1; 7 bases fit TRBD1. CDR3 region: CASSLAGGRTEAFF. The CDR3 DNA follows: TGCGCCAGCAGCTTGGCAGGGGGGCGCACTGAAGCTTTCTTT.